This T cell receptor beta chain was retrieved from a study of blood T cell repertoires in COVID-19. Study at large: The study drew acute and convalescent COVID-19 samples from the United States, Italy and Spain. Sources were T cells, B-cell-depleted T cells, or PBMCs; the material itself was cDNA or gDNA.

Methods used by the authors: Cell counts per sample came from amplifying reference gene primers. TCRdb's table, derived via immunoSEQ multiplex PCR, lists solely in-frame clones and lacks some. The DNA gave D and trimming, while V, J and clone size come from that table. This sample has tens of thousands of clones, with around 79% found just once. The germline V gene encodes CDR1 MDHEN and CDR2 SYDVKM. The CDR3 is 13 residues long. V shed 2 bases and J shed 3 bases, with 8 bases lying between them. The sequencing sample was made of peripheral blood. The genes are TRBV28 and TRBJ2-7; a weak D match, TRBD1 (6 bases). The sequence was obtained from a woman between 65 and 79 years old with acute or convalescent COVID-19. The DNA for the CDR3 is TGTGCCAGCAGTTTAGGCAGGGGCTACGAGCAGTACTTC. This sequence encodes CASSLGRGYEQYF.